This T cell receptor beta chain was recorded in a study of T cell repertoires in cytomegalovirus infection. Each CDR3 protein gets one entry after TCRdb re-called the reads with MiXCR. The data hold roughly 310,000 distinct CDR3 sequences, with around a sixth observed a single time. Germline CDR1 and CDR2: MGHRA and YSYEKL. The junction had 5 bases not matched to a gene; V was cut back by 0 bases and J by 3 bases. The CDR3 spans 15 residues. The J gene is TRBJ2-7, the V gene TRBV4-1; 7 bases fit TRBD1. Sequencing used PBMCs. The TCR comes from a human donor in good health (CMV status not recorded). Some clones in this sample may be carry-over from other donors' samples. The CDR3 protein is CASSQDLTGSYEQYF. The CDR3 coding sequence is TGCGCCAGCAGCCAAGATTTGACAGGGAGCTACGAGCAGTACTTC.